Each of the 18 T cell receptor beta chains below was sequenced from the same sample in a study of T cell responses to AZD1222 COVID-19 vaccine (dated by TCRdb to the early 2020s). Per the publication, the time point label means: baseline before first vaccination. Receptor amplification or capture employed the immunoSEQ multiplex PCR assay. What TCRdb holds here is the immuneACCESS table cut down to in-frame rearrangements. Part of the clones is not present; checked against another copy, under half of the missing clones reflect an unresolved V gene, and the others are unexplained. This sample has around 110,000 clones in its table, and about 90% of those were observed once. The ten largest make up about a tenth of the sample. The sample was peripheral blood, taken on day 0 of AZD1222 vaccination. All receptors derive from an adult in good health.

This chain joins TRBV3-1 (or the pseudogene TRBV3-2) and TRBJ1-1; perhaps TRBD1 as D (5 bases). CDR1 is LGHDT and CDR2 is YNNKEL in the germline V gene (reference sequence). The CDR3 runs to 14 residues. Trimming removed 1 base from V and 5 bases from J, with 11 bases in between. CDR3: CASSQGGPRTEAFF. DNA for the CDR3: TGTGCCAGCAGCCAAGGGGGCCCGAGGACTGAAGCTTTCTTT.

Comments on this clone: No DNA is shown, since the ends of the CDR3 on it are uncertain; the CDR3 is the one TCRdb lists. The chain has TRBV18 and TRBJ2-5; the DNA was not compared with TRBD1, the D call given in the table. The CDR3 is 13 residues long, ends included. CDR1 is KGHSH, CDR2 LQKENI, per germline. The CDR3 is CASSSGQEETQYF.

The V and J genes are TRBV11-2 and TRBJ2-5, with a weak D call TRBD1 (5 bases). CDR3 length: 15 residues. The V end lost 6 bases, the J end lost 2 bases, and 16 bases lay between the germline ends. Germline V gene lookup returns CDR1 SGHAT and CDR2 FQNNGV. This CDR3 reads CASSSVERGQETQYF. In nucleotides, the CDR3 is TGTGCCAGCAGTTCCGTGGAAAGGGGTCAAGAGACCCAGTACTTC.

The CDR3, as DNA: TGTGCCAGCAGTTTGGTGCGGGGCAACAATGAGCAGTTCTTC. Its translation is CASSLVRGNNEQFF. J is TRBJ2-1 and V is TRBV27; D is perhaps TRBD2 (6 bases). This CDR3 is 14 amino acids long. Trimming left V 3 bases short and J 5 bases short, with 11 bases between. Germline CDR1 is MNHEY and CDR2 is SMNVEV (reference sequence).

The rearrangement links TRBV28 to TRBJ2-7, with 8 bases lining up with TRBD1. V gave up 6 bases and J gave up 7 bases; unmatched junction bases: 14. The germline gives CDR1 MDHEN, CDR2 SYDVKM. The CDR3 is 15 residues long. CDR3 protein: CASRGPDRGLREQYF. The CDR3 DNA is TGTGCCAGCAGGGGTCCCGACAGGGGACTGAGGGAGCAGTACTTC.

The chain couples TRBV3-1 (or the pseudogene TRBV3-2) to TRBJ2-7; D is uncertain. The germline CDR1 and CDR2 sequences are LGHDT and YNNKEL (reference sequence). The CDR3 runs 16 residues. The germline V and J ends were trimmed by 0 bases and 0 bases, with 12 bases remaining between them. The CDR3 protein is CASSQDRNGFSYEQYF. The CDR3 DNA follows: TGTGCCAGCAGCCAAGATCGAAACGGGTTCTCCTACGAGCAGTACTTC.

This clone has only one observation. V gene TRBV5-1 combines with J gene TRBJ1-1; 7 bases fit TRBD1. The J segment lost 1 base and the V segment lost 4 bases, leaving 7 bases of the junction unmatched. CDR1 and CDR2 (germline): SGHRS, YFSETQ. This CDR3 region has 15 residues. CDR3 in amino acids: CASSGGQERNTEAFF. The CDR3 region has the DNA TGCGCCAGCAGCGGAGGACAGGAGAGGAACACTGAAGCTTTCTTT.

This clone was picked up many times. This rearrangement joins TRBV6-5 to TRBJ1-1, with D unresolved. Germline values: CDR1 MNHEY, CDR2 SVGAGI. Trimming left V 5 bases short and J 6 bases short, with 13 bases between. CDR3 length equals 13 residues. The CDR3 DNA is TGTGCCAGCAGTATGATCCGGGCCTCTGAAGCTTTCTTT. It yields the protein CASSMIRASEAFF.

This chain joins TRBV10-2 and TRBJ1-1; possibly TRBD1 for D (6 bases). CDR1 is WSHSY, CDR2 SAAADI, per germline. V lost 0 bases, J lost 2 bases, and 10 bases lay in between. The CDR3 is made up of 15 amino acids. The CDR3 loop reads CASSESDRPNTEAFF. The CDR3 nucleotides are TGCGCCAGCAGTGAGTCGGACAGACCAAACACTGAAGCTTTCTTT.

The rearrangement links TRBV5-1 to TRBJ1-1, with 7 positions matching TRBD1. CDR3 length: 16 residues. From germline, CDR1 is SGHRS and CDR2 YFSETQ. The junction had 12 bases not matched to a gene; V was cut back by 0 bases and J by 7 bases. CDR3 amino acids: CASSLGLQGSSHEAFF. CDR3 bases: TGCGCCAGCAGCTTGGGTCTACAGGGGTCCTCACATGAAGCTTTCTTT. Based on the CDR3 plus reference TRBV5-1 and TRBJ1-1, the full variable domain is KAGVTQTPRYLIKTRGQQVTLSCSPISGHRSVSWYQQTPGQGLQFLFEYFSETQRNKGNFPGRFSGRQFSNSRSEMNVSTLELGDSALYLCASSLGLQGSSHEAFFGQGTRLTVV.

This chain connects TRBV27 to TRBJ2-2; D perhaps matches TRBD1 (5 bases). The CDR3 covers 14 residues. The germline gives CDR1 MNHEY, CDR2 SMNVEV (reference sequence). The germline V and J ends were trimmed by 4 bases and 1 base, with 7 bases remaining between them. CDR3 in DNA: TGTGCCAGCAGTTGGCAGGGGAACACCGGGGAGCTGTTTTTT. Translating gives CASSWQGNTGELFF.

The rearrangement joins TRBV4-2 to TRBJ1-2; the D is unclear. Germline assignment: CDR1 LGHNA and CDR2 YNFKEQ. The CDR3 contains 12 residues. V was trimmed by 0 bases and J by 1 base, leaving 0 bases between them. The CDR3, as DNA: TGTGCCAGCAGCCAAGATAACTATGGCTACACCTTC. Translated: CASSQDNYGYTF.

The chain employs TRBV7-3 and TRBJ2-7, with D possibly being TRBD1 or TRBD2 (5 bases each). V gave up 5 bases and J gave up 3 bases, with 11 bases separating them. Germline assignment: CDR1 SGHTA and CDR2 FQGTGA. This CDR3 spans 13 amino acids. The CDR3: CASSPGRVYEQYF. In DNA, the CDR3 is TGTGCCAGCAGCCCGGGGCGCGTCTACGAGCAGTACTTC.

This clone was observed once. This chain uses TRBV15 with TRBJ2-7; D perhaps matches TRBD1 (6 bases). V was pared by 1 base and J by 2 bases, with 9 bases between. The CDR3 contains 14 residues. CDR1 is LNHNV, CDR2 YYDKDF, per germline (reference sequence). The CDR3 DNA reads as TGTGCCACCAGCAGAGTCGGACAGCCCTACGAGCAGTACTTC. This gives the protein CATSRVGQPYEQYF.

CDR3 loop: CASSETGPSSGNTIYF. In nucleotides, the CDR3 is TGTGCCAGCAGCGAGACAGGGCCGAGCTCTGGAAACACCATATATTTT. The chain employs TRBV7-8 and TRBJ1-3, with 7 bases lining up with TRBD1. The CDR3 runs 16 residues. Looked up from germline, CDR1 is SGHVS and CDR2 is FQNEAQ. Trimming took 5 bases from V and 0 from J; bases not matched to a gene: 7.

The gene calls are TRBV3-1 (or the pseudogene TRBV3-2) and TRBJ2-7, with a tentative D call TRBD2 (6 bases). CDR1 LGHDT and CDR2 YNNKEL come from the germline V gene (reference sequence). Between the trimmed V and J ends, which lost 0 bases and 2 bases, there was a span of 23 bases. The CDR3 extends over 19 amino acids. CDR3: CASSQETGDAPLTPYEQYF. DNA for the CDR3: TGTGCCAGCAGCCAAGAAACGGGGGACGCCCCTCTCACCCCCTACGAGCAGTACTTC.

Note on this clone: Other nucleotide sequences in the sample specify the same CDR3. V is TRBV7-9 and J is TRBJ1-2; no clear D gene. The CDR3 is 15 amino acids. Germline CDR1 is SEHNR and CDR2 is FQNEAQ (reference sequence). The V end lost 1 base, the J end lost 0 bases, and 9 bases lay between the germline ends. The DNA of the CDR3 is TGTGCCAGCAGCTTAGGAGGCGGTTCTAACTATGGCTACACCTTC. Amino acids: CASSLGGGSNYGYTF.

The chain joins TRBV19 to TRBJ1-6; D call uncertain. Germline values: CDR1 LNHDA, CDR2 SQIVND (reference sequence). CDR3 length: 15 residues. V dropped 2 bases and J dropped 5 bases, with 10 bases sitting between them. The CDR3 DNA is TGTGCCAGTAGTATACAGGACTTTGATAATTCACCCCTCCACTTT. Translation gives CASSIQDFDNSPLHF.